The 7 T cell receptor beta chains below were found in one sample sequenced in a study of cytomegalovirus exposure and HLA in healthy donors. Primers: 60 Vbeta forward and 13 Jbeta reverse. Measured with immunoSEQ multiplex PCR; TCRdb has only the in-frame clones, and not every one. The sample holds more than 150,000 clones, approximately 82% seen once. The sample taken for sequencing was PBMCs. These receptors were taken from a woman in her 30s in good health and CMV-seronegative.

The rearrangement joins TRBV6-6 to TRBJ1-2; a possible D gene is TRBD1 (6 bases). The CDR3 is made up of 14 amino acids. Trimming shortened V by 0 bases and J by 8 bases, and 13 bases separated the two germline ends. The germline V gene encodes CDR1 MNHNY and CDR2 SVGAGI (reference sequence). Written as DNA, the CDR3 is TGTGCCAGCAGTTACTCGAATACTGGGGGCGGCTACACCTTC. Translation: CASSYSNTGGGYTF.

This rearrangement joins TRBV29-1 to TRBJ1-1; 11 bases line up with TRBD1. The V segment lost 6 bases and the J segment 10 bases; nucleotides outside the gene matches: 13. Germline CDR1 is SQVTM and CDR2 is ANQGSEA. The CDR3 sequence is 14 residues long. The CDR3 is CSVRAGTGGRGAFF. The DNA of the CDR3 is TGCAGCGTCCGAGCCGGGACAGGGGGTCGGGGAGCTTTCTTT.

The rearrangement links TRBV30 to TRBJ2-5; TRBD1 agrees at 7 bases. The CDR3 is 17 amino acids. V lost 2 bases to trimming and J lost 2 bases; unmatched junction nucleotides: 14. Germline V lookup: CDR1 GTSNPN, CDR2 SVGIG (reference sequence). In DNA, the CDR3 is TGTGCCTGGAGTCCCCTATTCATCGGGACAGAACAAGAGACCCAGTACTTC. Translation gives CAWSPLFIGTEQETQYF.

The chain has TRBV19 and TRBJ1-5; 7 bases line up with TRBD1. Germline values: CDR1 LNHDA, CDR2 SQIVND (reference sequence). The J segment lost 0 bases and the V segment lost 7 bases, leaving 12 bases of the junction unmatched. CDR3 length: 17 residues. The CDR3 loop is CASTRQGLGYSNQPQHF. As DNA, the CDR3 is TGTGCCAGTACCAGACAGGGACTGGGGTATAGCAATCAGCCCCAGCATTTT.

This clone is a singleton in its sample. The CDR3 loop reads CASSSRSVAVGYTF. The DNA for the CDR3 is TGTGCCAGCAGCTCCCGGTCGGTAGCGGTTGGCTACACCTTC. V and J are TRBV13 and TRBJ1-2, with D unresolved. The CDR3 sequence is 14 residues long. Germline values: CDR1 PRHDT, CDR2 FYEKMQ (reference sequence). Trimming left V 4 bases short and J 7 bases short, with 16 bases between.

A word on this clone: The junction differs from germline at one of its ends, possibly a read error. CDR3 amino acids: CASSFWQGGNSQYF. CDR3 nucleotides: TGCGCCAGCAGCTTTTGGCAGGGTGGAAACAGTCAGTACTTC. The J gene is TRBJ2-4, the V gene TRBV5-1; D possibly corresponds to TRBD1 (5 bases). The CDR3 has 14 residues. Per the germline V gene, CDR1 is SGHRS and CDR2 is YFSETQ.

V usage is TRBV5-4 and J usage is TRBJ2-5, with TRBD2 matching over 10 bases. Germline CDR1 is SGHNT and CDR2 is YYREEE (reference sequence). The V and J ends lost 4 bases and 6 bases, in that order; junction bases with no gene match: 9. The CDR3 contains 15 residues. The chain's CDR3 is CASSQGASGGQTQYF. The CDR3 DNA reads as TGTGCCAGCAGCCAGGGGGCTAGCGGGGGCCAGACCCAGTACTTC.